The T cell receptor beta chain described here comes from a study of T cell repertoires in cytomegalovirus infection. Study context: The authors relied on CMV epitopes, both recently identified HLA-C-restricted and well-studied HLA-B-restricted. Evidence of both CMV infection and a matching HLA type came from public TCR beta signatures. Study-level results: Cumulated frequencies of public TCR beta families served to identify carriers of CMV plus the relevant HLA. There were HLA-C-restricted CMV-specific TCR beta clonotypes dominating the ex vivo response.

As concerns this clonotype: Antigen specificity is unknown.

Using its own MiXCR run on the reads, TCRdb lists one record per CDR3 protein. The data contain around 77,000 distinct CDR3 sequences, 20% of them singletons. Germline loops: CDR1 MGHRA, CDR2 YSYEKL. V lost 3 bases and J lost 0; bases outside the gene matches: 5. The CDR3 contains 15 residues. Sequencing was performed on CD8+ T cells from cultured PBMCs, taken from culture after CMV antigen stimulation. This TCR derives from a human donor in good health (CMV status not recorded). Some clones in this sample may be carry-over from other donors' samples. This chain uses TRBV4-1 with TRBJ2-7, with TRBD1 identical over 7 bases. CDR3: CASSQGQSSSYEQYF. In DNA, the CDR3 is TGCGCCAGCAGCCAGGGACAGTCAAGCTCCTACGAGCAGTACTTC.